This TCR beta chain comes out of a study of T cells in Graves' hyperthyroidism and ophthalmopathy. Ten or more counts support this clonotype. Amplification of TCR beta CDR3 regions used RNA as the template. First-round RT-PCR targeting the TCR CDR3 was performed with the HTBI primer set. TCRdb analysed the multiplex PCR reads with MiXCR anew, one entry per CDR3 protein. The data contain 700,000 or so distinct CDR3 sequences, more than 14% of them singletons. Trimming removed 2 bases from V and 4 bases from J; junction bases left unmatched: 8. The CDR3 sequence is 16 residues long. Patients having uncontrolled infection, another autoimmune disease, pregnancy or lactation were not included. The authors obtained PBMCs from roughly 9.7 ml of fresh peripheral blood.

The receptor was derived from a woman aged 45-65 years with Graves' ophthalmopathy. Sequencing input: blood. The chain joins TRBV12-3 or TRBV12-4 to TRBJ1-1, with TRBD1 matching over 9 bases. This chain's CDR3 is CASSLTGGWEGTEAFF. CDR3 bases: TGTGCCAGCAGTTTAACAGGGGGCTGGGAGGGCACTGAAGCTTTCTTT.